Listed here are 2 T cell receptor beta chains from one sample, sequenced in a study of blood T cell repertoires in COVID-19. Sequencing used immunoSEQ multiplex PCR; TCRdb keeps in-frame clones, though not all of them. The sample includes a few hundred thousand clones, 80% to 90% of them seen just once. The source material was peripheral blood. The receptors originated from a woman between 35 and 50 years old who had recovered from COVID-19.

The gene calls are TRBV7-2 and TRBJ1-5; 7 bases align to TRBD1. CDR1 SGHTA and CDR2 FQGNSA come from the germline V gene. This CDR3 spans 15 amino acids. Trimming cost V 2 bases and J 2 bases; bases outside gene matches: 3. CDR3 in DNA: TGTGCCAGCAGCTTAAAAGGGGGCGGCAATCAGCCCCAGCATTTT. Translation gives CASSLKGGGNQPQHF.

V gene TRBV10-1 combines with J gene TRBJ2-1; 10 nucleotides agree with TRBD2. Looked up from germline, CDR1 is WNHNN and CDR2 is SYGVQD (reference sequence). CDR3 size: 14 residues. The V gene end was trimmed by 4 bases and the J gene end by 6 bases; junction bases not matched to a gene: 3. The DNA for the CDR3 is TGCGCCAGCAGTGTAGCGGGGGGCTTCAATGAGCAGTTCTTC. Encoded protein: CASSVAGGFNEQFF.